Following are 9 T cell receptor beta chains from one sample sequenced in a study of blood T cell repertoires in COVID-19 (dated by TCRdb to 2018 to 2021). The receptor library was made with the immunoSEQ multiplex PCR assay. Sourced from immuneACCESS, this table was stored by TCRdb with only in-frame sequences that have V and J called. A share of the clones is absent; for the studies checked, an unresolved V gene accounts for under half, and the remainder has no known explanation. The sample records around 130,000 clones, around 78% of which are singletons. The top ten hold 10% to 12% of the sample. What was sequenced was peripheral blood. These receptor sequences come from a human donor in a cohort sampled during active COVID-19.

This chain connects TRBV5-6 to TRBJ1-1; 8 bases fit TRBD1. The germline CDR1 and CDR2 sequences are SGHDT and YYEEEE. Trimming cost V 4 bases and J 5 bases; bases outside gene matches: 7. CDR3 length equals 14 residues. CDR3 sequence (DNA): TGTGCCAGCAGCATACCAGGGGGCGAGACTGAAGCTTTCTTT. It is translated as CASSIPGGETEAFF.

This sequence joins TRBV30 and TRBJ2-6, with TRBD1 matching over 7 bases. The germline CDR1 and CDR2 sequences are GTSNPN and SVGIG (reference sequence). The CDR3 contains 16 residues. V was clipped by 8 bases and J by 2 bases; unmatched bases: 12. Written as DNA, the CDR3 is TGTGCCGGGACCCCTTCCGGGACAGCTGGGGCCAACGTCCTGACTTTC. Residues: CAGTPSGTAGANVLTF.

The rearrangement links TRBV11-2 to TRBJ2-7, with 13 bases identical to TRBD2. Trimming removed 3 bases from V and 2 bases from J; junction bases left unmatched: 7. Germline-derived CDR1 and CDR2 are SGHAT and FQNNGV. CDR3 size: 17 residues. DNA for the CDR3: TGTGCCAGCAGCTTTGCCCCTGGGACTAGCGGGGCCTACGAGCAGTACTTC. It codes for CASSFAPGTSGAYEQYF.

J is TRBJ2-7 and V is TRBV11-2; D perhaps matches TRBD2 (6 bases). This CDR3 has 15 amino acids. Germline CDR1 and CDR2: SGHAT and FQNNGV. The ends were cut back, 0 bases at V and 2 bases at J, with 11 bases in the middle. The CDR3, as DNA: TGTGCCAGCAGCTTAGAAAGTAGCGGACCCTACGAGCAGTACTTC. Residues: CASSLESSGPYEQYF.

V is TRBV7-8 and J is TRBJ2-5; D uncertain. Germline V gives CDR1 SGHVS, CDR2 FQNEAQ. The CDR3 consists of 15 residues. Trimming pared 3 bases from V and 0 bases from J, leaving 11 bases between. CDR3 sequence reads: CASSFMRTYQETQYF. In nucleotides, the CDR3 is TGTGCCAGCAGCTTTATGCGCACCTACCAAGAGACCCAGTACTTC.

The chain has TRBV21-1 and TRBJ1-3; TRBD1, the D gene given by the table, was not confirmed from the DNA. TRBV21-1 counts as a pseudogene. CDR3 length: 16 amino acids. Written as DNA, the CDR3 is TGTGCCAGCAGCAGGGGGAAGGGGGCTAGTGGAAACACCATATATTTT. It codes for CASSRGKGASGNTIYF.

The chain uses TRBV28 and TRBJ1-4; 9 bases are a match to TRBD1. J gave up 8 bases and V 9 bases, and 13 bases lay outside the gene matches. The CDR3 covers 15 residues. Germline loops: CDR1 MDHEN, CDR2 SYDVKM. The DNA of the CDR3 is TGTGCCAGTTCGGACAGGGGAGTGCGGAGGGAAAAACTGTTTTTT. Protein product: CASSDRGVRREKLFF.

The chain employs TRBV6-6 and TRBJ1-6; D gene uncertain. Germline V gene lookup returns CDR1 MNHNY and CDR2 SVGAGI (reference sequence). With 2 bases removed from V and 6 bases from J, the gap between germline ends came to 11 bases. This CDR3 comprises 15 residues. The CDR3 DNA is TGTGCCAGCAGTTACGCGCCGGGAGGTAATTCACCCCTCCACTTT. The encoded protein is CASSYAPGGNSPLHF.

The chain uses TRBV5-1 and TRBJ1-2, with D tentatively TRBD1 (5 bases). Trimming shortened V by 4 bases and J by 9 bases, and 22 bases separated the two germline ends. CDR1 and CDR2 from the germline V gene are SGHRS and YFSETQ. CDR3 length equals 15 residues. CDR3 in amino acids: CASSLTARHSMSYTF. CDR3 sequence (DNA): TGCGCCAGCAGCCTGACAGCCCGGCACTCTATGAGCTACACCTTC.